These 4 T cell receptor beta chains were all obtained from the same sample, sequenced in a study of T cell repertoires and HLA-DP antigens (dated by TCRdb to the late 2010s). The protocol used for the library was the immunoSEQ multiplex PCR assay. Here the immuneACCESS table is served through TCRdb, limited to in-frame sequences with V and J called. Missing clones are a known gap in these copies; in checked studies unresolved V genes cover under half, and the rest lacks a known reason. The sample data list roughly 110,000 clones, and around 93% of these were observed just once. The ten biggest clones cover about 0.27% of the sample. No cognate antigen is known for these TCRs. Sequences were obtained from CD4+ T cells from PBMCs. The origin of the receptors is a woman between 18 and 29 years old in good health and CMV-seronegative.

The V gene is TRBV29-1, the J gene TRBJ2-7; TRBD2 matches at 12 bases. This CDR3 region has 15 residues. The J segment lost 6 bases and the V segment lost 2 bases, leaving 8 bases of the junction unmatched. Germline V gene sequence: CDR1 SQVTM, CDR2 ANQGSEA. The chain's CDR3 is CSVEFTSGRTAEQYF. In DNA form, the CDR3 reads TGCAGCGTTGAATTCACTAGCGGGAGGACGGCCGAGCAGTACTTC.

The chain employs TRBV18 and TRBJ1-3; D is perhaps TRBD1 (6 bases). The CDR3 totals 15 residues. In germline, CDR1 is KGHSH, CDR2 LQKENI. V was pared by 3 bases and J by 0 bases, with 9 bases between. CDR3 nucleotides: TGTGCCAGCTCACCTAGGACAGTCTCTGGAAACACCATATATTTT. Its protein product is CASSPRTVSGNTIYF.

This clone was found once. The chain recombines TRBV2 with TRBJ2-3; 7 nucleotides align to TRBD2. Germline values: CDR1 SNHLY, CDR2 FYNNEI. The CDR3 totals 16 residues. With V trimmed by 6 bases and J by 9 bases, 18 bases remained unmatched. Here the CDR3 reads CASRGGLVGSDGTQYF. As DNA, the CDR3 is TGTGCCAGCAGAGGCGGACTAGTTGGGTCCGATGGGACGCAGTATTTT.

This chain links TRBV4-2 with TRBJ2-1; D call uncertain. V was shortened by 2 bases and J by 8 bases, with 19 bases between the two germline ends. CDR1 is LGHNA, CDR2 YNFKEQ, per germline. The CDR3 runs to 16 residues. The CDR3 nucleotides are TGTGCCAGCAGCCAAAGTGTCCTAGGGCGAGGCGATGAGCAGTTCTTC. Translation: CASSQSVLGRGDEQFF.